This T cell receptor (beta chain) was documented in a study of identical twins. Template switching created a universal primer site, and the cDNA included unique molecular identifiers. TCRdb re-analysed the 5' RACE reads in MiXCR, keeping a single row per CDR3 protein. The repertoire holds about 490,000 distinct CDR3 sequences, with nearly 15% as singletons. All donors comprised healthy Caucasians. Trimming took 6 bases from V and 6 from J; bases not matched to a gene: 2. CDR3 length: 12 amino acids. Germline loops: CDR1 MNHEY, CDR2 SVGAGI. This clonotype has just a few counts. These same data were also listed under a study on yellow fever vaccine responses in identical twins.

This TCR was recovered from a woman in her late teens or twenties in good health. The sequenced material came from CD4+ T cells sorted from blood. The gene calls are TRBV6-5 and TRBJ2-1, with 7 bases identical to TRBD1. The CDR3 loop reads CASRRQGNEQFF. CDR3 DNA sequence: TGTGCCAGCAGACGACAGGGCAATGAGCAGTTCTTC.